The clone carrying this TCR beta chain has just one count. In the study's own analysis: Amplified reference gene primers provided the basis for estimating nucleated cell counts. The method was immunoSEQ multiplex PCR; TCRdb's version includes in-frame clones alone and lacks a portion of them. That table furnishes V, J and clone size, whereas the DNA furnished D and trimming. The data show approximately 500,000 clones, about 88% seen once. The data derive from a study of blood T cell repertoires in COVID-19. Turning to the study itself: Researchers got acute and convalescent COVID-19 samples from the United States, Italy and Spain.

CDR3 length equals 17 residues. Per germline, CDR1 PRHDT and CDR2 FYEKMQ (reference sequence). The trim removed 2 bases at V and 4 bases at J, leaving 10 bases unmatched. Source material: peripheral blood. The clonotype originates from a man aged 18 to 30 with COVID-19, enrolled during active disease. The chain carries TRBV13 and TRBJ2-1, with 8 bases matching TRBD2. In DNA, the CDR3 is TGTGCCAGCAGCTTAAACGGGGGGGGCACCTCATACAATGAGCAGTTCTTC. Translated, it gives CASSLNGGGTSYNEQFF.